These 3 T cell receptor beta chains were sequenced from one sample in a study of blood T cells in healthy people across ages. Alongside a J-beta primer mix, a sample-barcoded 5' primer served in a second PCR lasting roughly 7 to 11 cycles. One entry per CDR3 protein results from TCRdb running MiXCR on the 5' RACE reads. This table has 1.5 million to 2 million distinct CDR3 sequences, roughly 52% appearing once. The sample taken for sequencing was blood. These receptors originate from a woman aged 40 to 50 in good health.

The rearrangement uses TRBV6-5 and TRBJ2-6; D gene unclear. The CDR3 has 14 residues. V lost 6 bases and J lost 2, with 8 bases in between. Per the germline V gene, CDR1 is MNHEY and CDR2 is SVGAGI. The CDR3: CASRSITGANVLTF. In DNA, the CDR3 is TGTGCCAGCAGGTCGATAACTGGGGCCAACGTCCTGACTTTC.

This chain links TRBV7-2 with TRBJ2-5; D might be TRBD1 (7 bases). V lost 0 bases, J lost 1 base, and 18 bases lay in between. The CDR3 sequence is 18 residues long. Germline CDR1 and CDR2: SGHTA and FQGNSA. DNA for the CDR3: TGTGCCAGCAGCTTAGCGCATCGCCCAGGGGGACTCCAAGAGACCCAGTACTTC. It yields the protein CASSLAHRPGGLQETQYF. Together with reference TRBV7-2 and TRBJ2-5, the CDR3 gives the full variable domain: GAGVSQSPSNKVTEKGKDVELRCDPISGHTALYWYRQSLGQGLEFLIYFQGNSAPDKSGLPSDRFSAERTGGSVSTLTIQRTQQEDSAVYLCASSLAHRPGGLQETQYFGPGTRLLVL.

The V gene is TRBV3-1, the J gene TRBJ2-7; possibly TRBD1 or TRBD2 for D (7 bases each). Germline assignment: CDR1 LGHDT and CDR2 YNNKEL (reference sequence). Trimming removed 5 bases at V and 4 bases at J, with 18 bases between. The CDR3 consists of 15 residues. The CDR3 here is CASSKHRQGLYEQYF. The CDR3 DNA is TGTGCCAGCAGCAAACATCGACAGGGACTATACGAGCAGTACTTC.